This T cell receptor beta chain was sequenced during a study of cytomegalovirus exposure and HLA in healthy donors. The PCR made use of 60 Vbeta and 13 Jbeta primers. Profiled with immunoSEQ multiplex PCR; TCRdb holds only in-frame clones, not every one. Here the sample spans 200,000 to 250,000 clones, around 89% being singletons. V lost 6 bases and J lost 0, with 7 bases in between. This CDR3 comprises 13 residues. Germline CDR1 SEHNR, CDR2 FQNEAQ (reference sequence). Sequenced input: PBMCs. The source of this sequence is a woman aged 18-30 years in good health and CMV-seronegative. The V gene is TRBV7-9, the J gene TRBJ2-3, with D uncertain. The CDR3 spells CASSVMSTDTQYF. Written as DNA, the CDR3 is TGTGCCAGCAGTGTTATGAGCACAGATACGCAGTATTTT.